This T cell receptor (beta chain) comes out of a study of CD8 T cells in ankylosing spondylitis. Study conclusions and caveats: Ankylosing spondylitis blood appeared to be characterized by a TCR beta motif of roughly eight highly homologous variants.

Looked up from germline, CDR1 is MGHRA and CDR2 is YSYEKL. The CDR3 has 16 amino acids. Trimming shortened V by 2 bases and J by 1 base, and 14 bases separated the two germline ends. This clonotype was seen more than once but under ten times. Its target is unknown. Via MiXCR, TCRdb re-called the 5' RACE reads, giving one row per CDR3 protein. This sample has a few hundred thousand distinct CDR3 sequences; over 15% occur once, and the top ten carry around 30%. Source material: blood, either unsorted or a sorted T cell fraction (not recorded which). This TCR was recovered from a male donor with ankylosing spondylitis or in good health (not recorded which). This chain connects TRBV4-1 to TRBJ2-5, with D perhaps assigned TRBD1 or TRBD2 (5 bases each). CDR3 amino acids: CASSQMGRAPQETQYF. Here the CDR3 DNA reads TGCGCCAGCAGCCAAATGGGACGGGCCCCCCAAGAGACCCAGTACTTC.